These 25 T cell receptor beta chains were sequenced from one sample in a study of cytomegalovirus exposure and HLA in healthy donors. The assay was immunoSEQ multiplex PCR, and TCRdb's table has in-frame clones only and misses some. The data contain 300,000 to 400,000 clones, 86% of them singletons. The sequenced sample was PBMCs. Source of these receptors: a woman under 30 in good health and CMV-seronegative.

The chain combines TRBV2 with TRBJ1-2, with TRBD1 as a possible D gene (5 bases). Germline-derived CDR1 and CDR2 are SNHLY and FYNNEI. The CDR3 contains 15 residues. The ends were cut back, 7 bases at V and 8 bases at J, with 23 bases in the middle. This chain's CDR3 is CASISPGRGGYGYTF. Here the CDR3 DNA reads TGTGCCAGCATCAGCCCGGGGAGGGGCGGGTACGGCTACACCTTC.

The chain links TRBV20-1 to TRBJ1-6; D is unclear. From germline, CDR1 is DFQATT and CDR2 SNEGSKA (reference sequence). Trimming shortened V by 6 bases and J by 9 bases, and 9 bases separated the two germline ends. This CDR3 is built from 11 residues. The CDR3 sequence is CSARLGSPLHF. In DNA form, the CDR3 reads TGCAGTGCGAGGTTAGGTTCACCCCTCCACTTT.

The CDR3 nucleotides are TGTGCCAGCAGCTCCTCAACTAGCAGTGAGCAGTTCTTC. Its translation: CASSSSTSSEQFF. The chain links TRBV5-6 to TRBJ2-1, with a possible D match to TRBD2 (6 bases). Germline V gene lookup returns CDR1 SGHDT and CDR2 YYEEEE. This CDR3 has 13 residues. V lost 3 bases and J 9 bases, leaving 13 bases between the germline ends.

The table lists this clone with a few counts. This chain uses TRBV7-2 with TRBJ1-2; a weak D match, TRBD1 (5 bases). This CDR3 is built from 14 residues. The germline V gene encodes CDR1 SGHTA and CDR2 FQGNSA. The V and J ends lost 1 base and 6 bases respectively, with 12 bases between them. CDR3 loop: CASSLGTGNHGYTF. CDR3 coding DNA: TGTGCCAGCAGCTTAGGAACAGGAAACCATGGCTACACCTTC.

V gene TRBV6-5 combines with J gene TRBJ1-4, with D maybe TRBD1 (5 bases). CDR1 is MNHEY, CDR2 SVGAGI, per germline. The CDR3 spans 15 residues. The V end lost 0 bases, the J end lost 7 bases, and 12 bases lay between the germline ends. The CDR3 region has the DNA TGTGCCAGCAGTTACTCGACGTCGGGGGGTGAAAAACTGTTTTTT. This encodes CASSYSTSGGEKLFF.

This clone was seen only once. The rearrangement uses TRBV6-6 and TRBJ1-3, with D hard to call. Germline V CDR1 and CDR2: MNHNY, SVGAGI (reference sequence). The V end lost 4 bases, the J end lost 1 base, and 11 bases lay between the germline ends. The CDR3 has 15 residues. The CDR3 here is CASSSGSASGNTIYF. CDR3 DNA sequence: TGTGCCAGCAGTTCGGGGAGTGCGTCTGGAAACACCATATATTTT.

In DNA form, the CDR3 reads TGTGCCAGCAGTTTAGGAGAGGATCAGCCCCAGCATTTT. As protein: CASSLGEDQPQHF. The rearrangement uses TRBV27 and TRBJ1-5; D call uncertain. Germline CDR1 reads MNHEY; CDR2 reads SMNVEV (reference sequence). Trimming removed 2 bases from V and 5 bases from J, with 7 bases in between. The CDR3 has 13 amino acids.

The chain combines TRBV28 with TRBJ1-2; TRBD1 agrees at 7 bases. There are 16 residues in the CDR3. Germline V gene data show CDR1 as MDHEN and CDR2 as SYDVKM. V gave up 2 bases and J gave up 2 bases; unmatched junction bases: 8. The CDR3 DNA reads TGTGCCAGCAGTTTACGTCCGGGACAGATAAACTATGGCTACACCTTC. This sequence encodes CASSLRPGQINYGYTF.

The V and J genes are TRBV5-1 and TRBJ2-1; TRBD2 is a possible D gene (6 bases). Trimming shortened V by 0 bases and J by 2 bases, and 12 bases separated the two germline ends. There are 16 residues in the CDR3. Germline V gene data show CDR1 as SGHRS and CDR2 as YFSETQ. The CDR3 coding sequence is TGCGCCAGCAGCTTGGTGGGGGGTAGACCCTACAATGAGCAGTTCTTC. Amino acid sequence: CASSLVGGRPYNEQFF.

The rearrangement uses TRBV19 and TRBJ1-5; 7 bases line up with TRBD1. This CDR3 has 14 amino acids. The V gene end was trimmed by 6 bases and the J gene end by 6 bases; junction bases not matched to a gene: 8. Germline values: CDR1 LNHDA, CDR2 SQIVND (reference sequence). CDR3 in DNA: TGTGCCAGTAGCCGTCGACAGGGAACTCAGCCCCAGCATTTT. Its translation: CASSRRQGTQPQHF.

This chain connects TRBV5-1 to TRBJ2-2; 8 positions agree with TRBD1. Losses at the gene ends were 2 bases for V and 2 bases for J; bases not matched to a gene: 2. This CDR3 spans 15 amino acids. Germline CDR1 SGHRS, CDR2 YFSETQ. CDR3 amino acids: CASSFRGLNTGELFF. The DNA for the CDR3 is TGCGCCAGCAGCTTCAGGGGGCTTAACACCGGGGAGCTGTTTTTT. Full variable domain (rest looked up from reference TRBV5-1 and TRBJ2-2): KAGVTQTPRYLIKTRGQQVTLSCSPISGHRSVSWYQQTPGQGLQFLFEYFSETQRNKGNFPGRFSGRQFSNSRSEMNVSTLELGDSALYLCASSFRGLNTGELFFGEGSRLTVL.

The chain joins TRBV9 to TRBJ2-3, with 7 bases aligning to TRBD2. Germline lookup yields CDR1 SGDLS and CDR2 YYNGEE. The CDR3 spans 13 residues. Trimming removed 9 bases from V and 4 bases from J; junction bases left unmatched: 8. The CDR3 nucleotides read TGTGCCACCCCGCGGACTAGTTCAGATACGCAGTATTTT. It codes for CATPRTSSDTQYF.

The chain carries TRBV13 and TRBJ1-2; D gene unclear. V lost 1 base and J lost 4, with 10 bases in between. Germline V gene sequence: CDR1 PRHDT, CDR2 FYEKMQ (reference sequence). This CDR3 contains 14 residues. CDR3 sequence (DNA): TGTGCCAGCAGCTTAGCATCAGGCCGCTATGGCTACACCTTC. Residues: CASSLASGRYGYTF.

This clone was counted between two and nine times. This chain joins TRBV29-1 and TRBJ1-2; TRBD1 agrees at 7 bases. Germline V gene lookup returns CDR1 SQVTM and CDR2 ANQGSEA. CDR3 size: 13 residues. Trimming removed 6 bases from V and 8 bases from J; junction bases left unmatched: 12. This chain's CDR3 is CSVLTGSSHGYTF. The DNA of the CDR3 is TGCAGCGTGTTGACAGGGAGCTCCCACGGCTACACCTTC.

The chain is built from TRBV18 and TRBJ2-3; D unresolved. CDR1 is KGHSH, CDR2 LQKENI, per germline. This CDR3 contains 14 residues. V lost 0 bases and J lost 2, with 6 bases in between. The CDR3 DNA follows: TGTGCCAGCTCACCACCTACAAACACAGATACGCAGTATTTT. Translation: CASSPPTNTDTQYF.

The rearrangement uses TRBV5-1 and TRBJ1-6, with D unresolved. The CDR3 is 15 amino acids. The V end lost 3 bases, the J end lost 8 bases, and 15 bases lay between the germline ends. Germline CDR1 is SGHRS and CDR2 is YFSETQ. CDR3 residues: CASSYHPRSDSPLHF. DNA of the CDR3: TGCGCCAGCAGCTACCATCCCAGGTCGGATTCACCCCTCCACTTT. Supplemented by reference TRBV5-1 and TRBJ1-6, the full variable domain reads KAGVTQTPRYLIKTRGQQVTLSCSPISGHRSVSWYQQTPGQGLQFLFEYFSETQRNKGNFPGRFSGRQFSNSRSEMNVSTLELGDSALYLCASSYHPRSDSPLHFGNGTRLTVT.

This chain connects TRBV11-2 to TRBJ2-3; 13 bases align to TRBD2. Germline CDR1 reads SGHAT; CDR2 reads FQNNGV. With V trimmed by 5 bases and J by 4 bases, 6 bases remained unmatched. The CDR3 has 16 residues. The CDR3 nucleotides read TGTGCCAGCAGCGGACTACTAGCGGGAGGGCCAGATACGCAGTATTTT. Protein product: CASSGLLAGGPDTQYF. The full variable domain, completed using reference TRBV11-2 and TRBJ2-3, is EAGVAQSPRYKIIEKRQSVAFWCNPISGHATLYWYQQILGQGPKLLIQFQNNGVVDDSQLPKDRFSAERLKGVDSTLKIQPAKLEDSAVYLCASSGLLAGGPDTQYFGPGTRLTVL.

Only one count was recorded for this clone. The chain couples TRBV7-9 to TRBJ2-7; 7 positions agree with TRBD1. The CDR3 is made up of 13 amino acids. The trim removed 5 bases at V and 4 bases at J, leaving 5 bases unmatched. Germline loops: CDR1 SEHNR, CDR2 FQNEAQ (reference sequence). Written as DNA, the CDR3 is TGTGCCAGCAGCCCGAGGGGGCGGTACGAGCAGTACTTC. This translates into CASSPRGRYEQYF.

The chain links TRBV30 to TRBJ1-5; D gene unclear. V lost 2 bases and J 6 bases, leaving 14 bases between the germline ends. The CDR3 length is 14 residues. Germline V gene data show CDR1 as GTSNPN and CDR2 as SVGIG (reference sequence). CDR3 amino acids: CAWSSVTAGQPQHF. CDR3 coding DNA: TGTGCCTGGAGTTCCGTTACTGCGGGTCAGCCCCAGCATTTT. Full variable domain (outside the CDR3, taken from reference TRBV30 and TRBJ1-5): SQTIHQWPATLVQPVGSPLSLECTVEGTSNPNLYWYRQAAGRGLQLLFYSVGIGQISSEVPQNLSASRPQDRQFILSSKKLLLSDSGFYLCAWSSVTAGQPQHFGDGTRLSIL.

The chain combines TRBV6-5 with TRBJ2-7, with 13 bases that match TRBD2. Trimming cost V 8 bases and J 7 bases; bases outside gene matches: 5. CDR1 is MNHEY, CDR2 SVGAGI, per germline. CDR3 size: 13 residues. Here the CDR3 reads CASWGLAGREQYF. The CDR3 nucleotides read TGTGCCAGCTGGGGACTAGCGGGACGGGAGCAGTACTTC.

The CDR3: CASSHLGQSNEKLFF. The CDR3 DNA follows: TGTGCCAGCAGCCACTTGGGACAGTCCAATGAAAAACTGTTTTTT. J is TRBJ1-4 and V is TRBV4-2; the match to TRBD1 covers 7 bases. V trimming: 3 bases; J trimming: 5 bases; junction bases outside the gene matches: 6. This CDR3 is 15 amino acids long. In germline, CDR1 is LGHNA, CDR2 YNFKEQ.

The rearrangement joins TRBV7-9 to TRBJ2-7; D may be TRBD1 (5 bases). The V and J ends lost 7 bases and 3 bases respectively, with 19 bases between them. This CDR3 comprises 15 residues. The V gene's germline CDR1 is SEHNR and CDR2 FQNEAQ (reference sequence). DNA of the CDR3: TGTGCCAGCACCCCTGATCGGCTGACAGTCTACGAGCAGTACTTC. This gives the protein CASTPDRLTVYEQYF.

The rearrangement joins TRBV28 to TRBJ2-1, with 9 nucleotides matching TRBD1. The CDR3 is 18 amino acids. Germline CDR1 MDHEN, CDR2 SYDVKM. The V and J ends lost 3 bases and 5 bases, in that order; junction bases with no gene match: 14. The DNA of the CDR3 is TGTGCCAGCAGTTTGGGACAGGGTCTAGTTTTGGGGAACAATGAGCAGTTCTTC. Translated, it gives CASSLGQGLVLGNNEQFF.

The chain links TRBV11-2 to TRBJ2-2; 8 bases are a match to TRBD1. Germline V gene data show CDR1 as SGHAT and CDR2 as FQNNGV. CDR3 length: 14 amino acids. Trimming took 5 bases from V and 5 from J; bases not matched to a gene: 4. The CDR3 sequence: CASSRTGTTGELFF. CDR3 DNA: TGTGCCAGCAGCCGGACAGGGACAACCGGGGAGCTGTTTTTT.

This clone has just a few counts. The V and J genes are TRBV30 and TRBJ1-1; tentatively, D is TRBD1 (5 bases). The V end was cut by 5 bases, the J end by 12 bases, with 13 bases between. This CDR3 spans 10 amino acids. CDR1 GTSNPN and CDR2 SVGIG come from the germline V gene (reference sequence). CDR3 DNA sequence: TGTGCCTGGGACGGGGGATACCCTTTCTTT. It specifies CAWDGGYPFF.